The 27 T cell receptor beta chains in this list originate from one sample, sequenced in a study of T cell responses to AZD1222 COVID-19 vaccine. Some clones are missing from TCRdb's copy, which holds only in-frame ones; the method was immunoSEQ multiplex PCR. The table has about 110,000 clones, approximately 86% seen once. This specimen consisted of peripheral blood, obtained on day 0 of AZD1222 vaccination. These TCRs come from an adult in good health.

The rearrangement uses TRBV10-1 and TRBJ2-3; 8 bases line up with TRBD2. Trimming at V came to 0 bases and at J to 2 bases, leaving 7 bases not matched to a gene. Germline assignment: CDR1 WNHNN and CDR2 SYGVQD (reference sequence). The CDR3 is 17 residues long. Here the CDR3 DNA reads TGCGCCAGCAGTGAGTCTGGGGGAGCGGGGGTCACAGATACGCAGTATTTT. Encoded protein: CASSESGGAGVTDTQYF.

V usage is TRBV28 and J usage is TRBJ1-5; D is uncertain. CDR3 length: 17 residues. Germline CDR1 MDHEN, CDR2 SYDVKM. With 6 bases removed from V and 2 bases from J, the gap between germline ends came to 20 bases. As DNA, the CDR3 is TGTGCCAGCAGCCTAATCCTCGACACCAACGGCAATCAGCCCCAGCATTTT. Translating gives CASSLILDTNGNQPQHF.

The CDR3 reads CASSIEYSWERYYGYTF. The CDR3 nucleotides read TGTGCCAGTAGTATAGAGTACTCTTGGGAGAGATACTATGGCTACACCTTC. The chain recombines TRBV19 with TRBJ1-2; D is undetermined. Trimming shortened V by 0 bases and J by 3 bases, and 17 bases separated the two germline ends. This CDR3 contains 17 residues. Germline CDR1 reads LNHDA; CDR2 reads SQIVND (reference sequence).

A note on this clone: Mismatch with germline at one junction end may stem from a read error. The chain links TRBV7-7 to TRBJ2-3, with 10 positions matching TRBD2. CDR3 length: 16 amino acids. CDR1 and CDR2 (germline): SSHAT, FNYEAQ (reference sequence). The DNA for the CDR3 is TGTGCTAGCAGCTTAGGTCTAGCGGGGGTCGGAAATACGCAGTATTTT. It yields the protein CASSLGLAGVGNTQYF.

The chain recombines TRBV5-1 with TRBJ2-1; weak D call: TRBD1 (5 bases). The CDR3 totals 14 residues. V shed 4 bases and J shed 0 bases, with 8 bases lying between them. Germline CDR1 SGHRS, CDR2 YFSETQ. CDR3 in DNA: TGCGCCAGCAGCAATACAGGCTCCTACAATGAGCAGTTCTTC. Its protein is CASSNTGSYNEQFF.

This clone was counted between two and nine times. The genes are TRBV5-4 and TRBJ2-7, with D maybe TRBD2 (6 bases). This CDR3 has 15 residues. Per the germline V gene, CDR1 is SGHNT and CDR2 is YYREEE (reference sequence). The V end was cut by 3 bases, the J end by 0 bases, with 13 bases between. In nucleotides, the CDR3 is TGTGCCAGCAGCTGGTCCTCCGGGGGCTCCTACGAGCAGTACTTC. It translates to CASSWSSGGSYEQYF.

The V call is TRBV19, the J call TRBJ1-1; 11 bases match TRBD1. J lost 5 bases, V lost 4 bases, and 3 bases had no gene match. The CDR3 extends over 14 amino acids. Germline lookup yields CDR1 LNHDA and CDR2 SQIVND (reference sequence). The CDR3 protein is CASSRTGGLTEAFF. The CDR3 DNA follows: TGTGCCAGTAGTAGGACAGGGGGCCTGACTGAAGCTTTCTTT.

The chain carries TRBV2 and TRBJ1-1; TRBD1 agrees at 10 bases. The CDR3 extends over 15 amino acids. Trimming removed 4 bases from V and 4 bases from J; junction bases left unmatched: 6. CDR1 and CDR2 (germline): SNHLY, FYNNEI. For the CDR3, the DNA is TGTGCCAGCAGTGCGCCGGACAGGGGGAGCACTGAAGCTTTCTTT. Its protein is CASSAPDRGSTEAFF. The full variable domain, completed using reference TRBV2 and TRBJ1-1, is EPEVTQTPSHQVTQMGQEVILRCVPISNHLYFYWYRQILGQKVEFLVSFYNNEISEKSEIFDDQFSVERPDGSNFTLKIRSTKLEDSAMYFCASSAPDRGSTEAFFGQGTRLTVV.

This sequence joins TRBV11-2 and TRBJ2-5, with TRBD2 matching 9 bases. CDR3 length equals 16 residues. Unmatched junction bases numbered 4, after V lost 0 bases and J lost 2 bases. Germline-derived CDR1 and CDR2 are SGHAT and FQNNGV. For the CDR3, the DNA is TGTGCCAGCAGCTTAGATAGACTAGCGGAACAAGAGACCCAGTACTTC. It specifies CASSLDRLAEQETQYF.

V is TRBV3-1 (or the pseudogene TRBV3-2) and J is TRBJ1-1; possible D gene TRBD1, 5 bases. V gave up 2 bases and J gave up 5 bases, with 15 bases separating them. This CDR3 contains 15 residues. Germline CDR1 reads LGHDT; CDR2 reads YNNKEL (reference sequence). CDR3 coding DNA: TGTGCCAGCAGCCAATTTGTGGGGGGTCGGACTGAAGCTTTCTTT. Translating it yields CASSQFVGGRTEAFF.

V usage is TRBV19 and J usage is TRBJ1-4, with TRBD1 identical over 9 bases. This CDR3 comprises 16 residues. Germline-derived CDR1 and CDR2 are LNHDA and SQIVND (reference sequence). V lost 6 bases to trimming and J lost 7 bases; unmatched junction nucleotides: 12. The CDR3 spells CASRPLGGQGVEKLFF. As DNA, the CDR3 is TGTGCCAGTAGACCCTTGGGGGGACAGGGAGTTGAAAAACTGTTTTTT. The full variable domain, in which reference TRBV19 and TRBJ1-4 provide the parts outside the CDR3, is DGGITQSPKYLFRKEGQNVTLSCEQNLNHDAMYWYRQDPGQGLRLIYYSQIVNDFQKGDIAEGYSVSREKKESFPLTVTSAQKNPTAFYLCASRPLGGQGVEKLFFGSGTQLSVL.

The genes are TRBV6-5 and TRBJ1-4, with D perhaps TRBD1 (6 bases). CDR1 is MNHEY and CDR2 is SVGAGI in the germline V gene. V lost 7 bases to trimming and J lost 5 bases, with 8 bases between them. The CDR3 contains 12 residues. In nucleotides, the CDR3 is TGTGCCAGCAATCAGGGGAATGAAAAACTGTTTTTT. It yields the protein CASNQGNEKLFF.

The rearrangement links TRBV13 to TRBJ2-1; D is perhaps TRBD2 (5 bases). From germline, CDR1 is PRHDT and CDR2 FYEKMQ (reference sequence). V gave up 2 bases and J gave up 15 bases, with 26 bases separating them. The CDR3 extends over 16 amino acids. CDR3 DNA sequence: TGTGCCAGCAGCTTAAAGGTGGCTCGGGCGGGTGGGAGTCTGTTCTTC. Its translation: CASSLKVARAGGSLFF.

The V gene is TRBV2, the J gene TRBJ2-3; D tentatively fits TRBD1 or TRBD2 (6 bases each). Trimming cost V 3 bases and J 0 bases, with 25 bases left between them. The CDR3 length is 20 residues. CDR1 is SNHLY, CDR2 FYNNEI, per germline. The CDR3, as DNA: TGTGCCAGCAGTGATTTGTTGAGACTCATGGCGGGACAAAGCACAGATACGCAGTATTTT. Its translation is CASSDLLRLMAGQSTDTQYF. The whole variable domain, remainder taken from reference TRBV2 and TRBJ2-3, is EPEVTQTPSHQVTQMGQEVILRCVPISNHLYFYWYRQILGQKVEFLVSFYNNEISEKSEIFDDQFSVERPDGSNFTLKIRSTKLEDSAMYFCASSDLLRLMAGQSTDTQYFGPGTRLTVL.

In this sample, this clone turned up once. CDR3: CASSQSATEAFF. The CDR3 coding sequence is TGTGCCAGCAGCCAATCCGCCACTGAAGCTTTCTTT. The chain combines TRBV3-1 (or the pseudogene TRBV3-2) with TRBJ1-1, with no clear D. Germline CDR1 reads LGHDT; CDR2 reads YNNKEL (reference sequence). The CDR3 totals 12 residues. Trimming stripped 2 bases from V and 4 bases from J, with 5 bases between.

This clone was detected once. The rearrangement links TRBV5-6 to TRBJ1-1; possible D gene TRBD1, 5 bases. This CDR3 has 16 residues. The V and J ends lost 4 bases and 1 base respectively, with 17 bases between them. Germline CDR1 is SGHDT and CDR2 is YYEEEE. Here the CDR3 DNA reads TGTGCCAGCAGCGATACGGGGGAGGACACGAACACTGAAGCTTTCTTT. Translation: CASSDTGEDTNTEAFF. Variable domain in full (rest from reference TRBV5-6 and TRBJ1-1): DAGVTQSPTHLIKTRGQQVTLRCSPKSGHDTVSWYQQALGQGPQFIFQYYEEEERQRGNFPDRFSGHQFPNYSSELNVNALLLGDSALYLCASSDTGEDTNTEAFFGQGTRLTVV.

This clone occurred a few times. The V gene is TRBV28, the J gene TRBJ2-7; D gene ambiguous. CDR1 and CDR2 (germline): MDHEN, SYDVKM. This CDR3 is built from 12 residues. The V end was cut by 5 bases, the J end by 2 bases, with 7 bases between. DNA of the CDR3: TGTGCCAGCAGTGCAGCCCCCTACGAGCAGTACTTC. Protein product: CASSAAPYEQYF. Full variable domain (missing parts from reference TRBV28 and TRBJ2-7): DVKVTQSSRYLVKRTGEKVFLECVQDMDHENMFWYRQDPGLGLRLIYFSYDVKMKEKGDIPEGYSVSREKKERFSLILESASTNQTSMYLCASSAAPYEQYFGPGTRLTVT.

This clone was detected only once. CDR3 residues: CASSSIAVMETQYF. The CDR3 nucleotides read TGTGCCAGCAGCTCCATAGCGGTTATGGAGACCCAGTACTTC. This sequence joins TRBV3-1 (or the pseudogene TRBV3-2) and TRBJ2-5; a weak D match, TRBD2 (6 bases). Trimming stripped 5 bases from V and 5 bases from J, with 15 bases between. Germline CDR1 reads LGHDT; CDR2 reads YNNKEL (reference sequence). The CDR3 length is 14 residues.

The gene calls are TRBV10-3 and TRBJ1-5; 9 nucleotides align to TRBD1. Germline V CDR1 and CDR2: ENHRY, SYGVKD. The CDR3 contains 16 residues. With V trimmed by 3 bases and J by 6 bases, 9 bases remained unmatched. This CDR3 is CAISDKDRGEGQPQHF. In nucleotides, the CDR3 is TGTGCCATCAGTGATAAGGACAGGGGAGAGGGTCAGCCCCAGCATTTT.

This rearrangement joins TRBV10-3 to TRBJ1-5; D not resolved. V was clipped by 6 bases and J by 0 bases, with 12 bases between them. The CDR3 sequence is 15 residues long. Germline V gene sequence: CDR1 ENHRY, CDR2 SYGVKD. The CDR3 here is CAIRNTGSSNQPQHF. CDR3 bases: TGTGCCATCAGAAATACCGGGAGTAGCAATCAGCCCCAGCATTTT.

The rearrangement joins TRBV7-3 to TRBJ2-2; D not certain. The length of the CDR3 is 15 residues. Germline V gene lookup returns CDR1 SGHTA and CDR2 FQGTGA. V lost 0 bases, J lost 2 bases, and 7 bases lay in between. As DNA, the CDR3 is TGTGCCAGCAGCTTAACGTTTACAAACACCGGGGAGCTGTTTTTT. It translates to CASSLTFTNTGELFF.

The genes are TRBV19 and TRBJ1-6; no firm D call. The CDR3 extends over 13 amino acids. The V gene lost 2 bases and the J gene lost 7 bases, with 6 bases spanning the gap. Germline values: CDR1 LNHDA, CDR2 SQIVND (reference sequence). CDR3 nucleotide sequence: TGTGCCAGTAGTATATACGGGAATTCACCCCTCCACTTT. It encodes CASSIYGNSPLHF.

The chain has TRBV4-3 and TRBJ1-3; D gene ambiguous. Germline V CDR1 and CDR2: LGHNA, YSLEER. This CDR3 comprises 15 residues. V was trimmed by 3 bases and J by 0 bases, leaving 9 bases between them. CDR3 in amino acids: CASSQFFNSGNTIYF. Here the CDR3 DNA reads TGCGCCAGCAGCCAGTTTTTTAACTCTGGAAACACCATATATTTT.

The J gene is TRBJ1-2, the V gene TRBV13; 7 bases match TRBD1. V trimming: 6 bases; J trimming: 5 bases; junction bases outside the gene matches: 3. CDR3 length: 12 residues. Germline-derived CDR1 and CDR2 are PRHDT and FYEKMQ (reference sequence). CDR3 sequence reads: CASSQGGYGYTF. CDR3 nucleotides: TGTGCCAGCAGTCAGGGGGGGTATGGCTACACCTTC.

The chain has TRBV28 and TRBJ2-7; TRBD1 is a possible D gene (5 bases). The germline V gene has CDR1 MDHEN and CDR2 SYDVKM. The CDR3 spans 14 residues. V was pared by 5 bases and J by 2 bases, with 13 bases between. Here the CDR3 DNA reads TGTGCCAGCAGTACCGAGGACAAAGCCTACGAGCAGTACTTC. This codes for CASSTEDKAYEQYF. The whole variable domain, remainder taken from reference TRBV28 and TRBJ2-7, is DVKVTQSSRYLVKRTGEKVFLECVQDMDHENMFWYRQDPGLGLRLIYFSYDVKMKEKGDIPEGYSVSREKKERFSLILESASTNQTSMYLCASSTEDKAYEQYFGPGTRLTVT.

The chain uses TRBV28 and TRBJ2-7, with 12 bases lining up with TRBD1. Germline values: CDR1 MDHEN, CDR2 SYDVKM. The CDR3 sequence is 16 residues long. J lost 7 bases, V lost 2 bases, and 9 bases had no gene match. CDR3 residues: CASSLLRDRGLLEQYF. The CDR3 bases are TGTGCCAGCAGTTTACTCCGGGACAGGGGGCTTTTGGAGCAGTACTTC.

The rearrangement links TRBV28 to TRBJ1-2; no reliable D call. V was cut by 6 bases and J by 4 bases, with 9 bases left in between. The length of the CDR3 is 12 residues. The germline V gene has CDR1 MDHEN and CDR2 SYDVKM. This CDR3 reads CASSPASYGYTF. The CDR3 DNA follows: TGTGCCAGCAGCCCCGCGTCCTATGGCTACACCTTC.